The rows below give T cell receptor beta chains drawn from one sample of a study of blood T cells in healthy people across ages. TCRdb called the 5' RACE reads again in MiXCR, with one record for every CDR3 protein. The data contain 650,000 to 900,000 distinct CDR3 sequences, 55% to 65% of them singletons. Sequenced input: blood. These receptors all come from a man in his thirties or forties in good health. The CDR3 runs from the conserved cysteine through the conserved F or W. D genes are given only for firm matches. Size tells how often a clone was seen (once, few, many) or the class of an expanded clone, and some rows leave it out.

>few|TRBV29-1|TRBJ2-7|-
TGCAGCGTTGAAGGCCCTGTGGTGACAGGCTCCTACGAGCAGTACTTC
CSVEGPVVTGSYEQYF
>-|TRBV6-2/TRBV6-3|TRBJ2-1|-
TGTGCCAGCAGCCCAAGGGGCGAGTTCGATGAGCAGTTCTTC
CASSPRGEFDEQFF
>-|TRBV6-2/TRBV6-3|TRBJ2-1|-
TGTGCCAGCAGTTACTCGAGAGGGGGTATCGATGAGCAGTTCTTC
CASSYSRGGIDEQFF
>-|TRBV5-1|TRBJ2-2|-
TGCGCCAGCAGCGTCGGCGCCTCGAACACCGGGGAGCTGTTTTTT
CASSVGASNTGELFF
>-|TRBV28|TRBJ1-2|-
TGTGCCAGCAGTTTAGTGGCAGTGACGGGGGAGGCCTATGGCTACACCTTC
CASSLVAVTGEAYGYTF
>once|TRBV6-2/TRBV6-3|TRBJ2-1|TRBD2
TGTGCCAGCTGTAGTCAGAGCGGGGGCTCCTACAATGAGCAGTTCTTC
CASCSQSGGSYNEQFF
>many|TRBV5-1|TRBJ2-1|TRBD2
TGTGCCAGCAGCTTAGCGGGCTCCTACAATGAGCAGTTCTTC
CASSLAGSYNEQFF
>-|TRBV7-9|TRBJ2-7|-
TGTGCCAGCAGCTCGAGATCGGACGGTTCAGCCTACGAGCAGTACTTC
CASSSRSDGSAYEQYF
>-|TRBV11-2|TRBJ2-5|-
TGTGCCAGCAGCTTAGCCATAGGCCTGCCGACCCAGTACTTC
CASSLAIGLPTQYF
>few|TRBV6-2/TRBV6-3|TRBJ2-1|-
TGTGCCAGCATACAACCGGGACGAGGGGACAATGAGCAGTTCTTC
CASIQPGRGDNEQFF